These T cell receptor beta chains were read from a single sample in a study of CD8 T cells in ankylosing spondylitis. MiXCR, run by TCRdb on the 5' RACE reads, gives a single entry per CDR3 protein. The sample records approximately 340,000 distinct CDR3 sequences, approximately 15% being singletons. The specimen was blood, either unsorted or a sorted T cell fraction (not recorded which). These receptors came from a male donor with ankylosing spondylitis or in good health (not recorded which). Each CDR3 is given with its conserved first and last residue. The D gene is left open where the match is weak. Size is omitted from some rows. Given values are once, few, many or a class for expanded clones.

d_call,v_call,clone_size,j_call,cdr3_aa,cdr3_nt
.,TRBV12-3/TRBV12-4,.,TRBJ1-2,CACSLRGYGYTF,TGTGCCTGCAGCCTGCGGGGATATGGCTACACCTTC
TRBD1,TRBV10-3,.,TRBJ2-3,CAIRPTGGDTQYF,TGTGCCATCAGACCGACAGGGGGAGATACGCAGTATTTT
TRBD2,TRBV27,.,TRBJ2-7,CASSLVVGLAISEQYF,TGTGCCAGCAGTTTGGTAGTAGGACTAGCGATTTCCGAGCAGTACTTC
TRBD1,TRBV5-1,few,TRBJ1-1,CASSSYGTAEAFF,TGCGCCAGCAGCTCCTACGGGACAGCTGAAGCTTTCTTT
TRBD1,TRBV19,few,TRBJ2-3,CASSGPDRWADTQYF,TGTGCCAGTAGCGGGCCGGACAGGTGGGCAGATACGCAGTATTTT
.,TRBV12-3/TRBV12-4,.,TRBJ2-5,CASSPVGPATQYF,TGTGCCAGCAGCCCCGTTGGACCCGCGACCCAGTACTTC
.,TRBV4-1,.,TRBJ2-5,CASSQAGRETQYF,TGCGCCAGCAGCCAAGCAGGGCGGGAGACCCAGTACTTC
TRBD2,TRBV6-1,once,TRBJ2-1,CASSGTSESNEQFF,TGTGCCAGCAGCGGGACTAGCGAGTCCAATGAGCAGTTCTTC
TRBD2,TRBV20-1,once,TRBJ2-7,CSAHQAGAYEQYF,TGCAGTGCTCATCAGGCGGGGGCCTACGAGCAGTACTTC
TRBD2,TRBV20-1,.,TRBJ2-1,CSAAVAGRVFF,TGCAGTGCTGCCGTAGCGGGAAGGGTGTTCTTC
.,TRBV7-2,.,TRBJ2-2,CASSSYTRNTGELFF,TGTGCCAGCAGCTCCTACACTAGAAACACCGGGGAGCTGTTTTTT
TRBD1,TRBV5-1,.,TRBJ2-2,CASSLSTTGVEAGELFF,TGCGCCAGCAGCTTATCCACGACAGGGGTAGAAGCCGGGGAGCTGTTTTTT
TRBD1,TRBV12-3/TRBV12-4,few,TRBJ2-3,CASSFTGDPTDTQYF,TGTGCCAGCAGTTTTACAGGGGACCCCACAGATACGCAGTATTTT
.,TRBV29-1,many,TRBJ2-3,CSGGRSSADTQYF,TGCAGCGGGGGGCGGAGCAGCGCAGATACGCAGTATTTT
.,TRBV12-3/TRBV12-4,.,TRBJ2-5,CASSLDSVTETQYF,TGTGCCAGCAGTTTAGACAGCGTAACGGAGACCCAGTACTTC
.,TRBV20-1,.,TRBJ2-2,CSAPRTGTGELFF,TGCAGTGCTCCCCGGACGGGCACCGGGGAGCTGTTTTTT
.,TRBV5-1,few,TRBJ2-3,CASSSPTASTDTQYF,TGCGCCAGCAGCTCGCCGACAGCCAGCACAGATACGCAGTATTTT
TRBD1,TRBV12-3/TRBV12-4,many,TRBJ2-7,CASSPPDRVGYEQYF,TGTGCCAGCAGTCCACCGGACAGGGTTGGTTACGAGCAGTACTTC
.,TRBV15,.,TRBJ2-3,CATSPGSSDTQYF,TGTGCCACCAGCCCGGGGAGTTCCGATACGCAGTATTTT
TRBD2,TRBV7-2,many,TRBJ2-3,CASRRQAGGSTDTQYF,TGTGCCAGCCGCCGTCAAGCGGGGGGCAGCACAGATACGCAGTATTTT
.,TRBV20-1,few,TRBJ1-1,CSAPPPRTANTEAFF,TGCAGTGCCCCCCCGCCTAGGACAGCTAACACTGAAGCTTTCTTT
.,TRBV6-6,many,TRBJ2-7,CASSRDGYEQYF,TGTGCCAGCAGTCGGGACGGTTACGAGCAGTACTTC
TRBD2,TRBV4-1,few,TRBJ2-7,CASSQDRAGGVYEQYF,TGCGCCAGCAGCCAAGATCGAGCGGGAGGAGTGTACGAGCAGTACTTC
.,TRBV12-3/TRBV12-4,.,TRBJ1-1,CASSPRTANGTEAFF,TGTGCCAGCAGTCCACGGACGGCTAATGGCACTGAAGCTTTCTTT
TRBD1,TRBV12-3/TRBV12-4,many,TRBJ1-1,CASGGTVNTEAFF,TGTGCCAGCGGCGGGACAGTGAACACTGAAGCTTTCTTT
.,TRBV20-1,.,TRBJ2-5,CSAFRETQYF,TGCAGTGCGTTTCGGGAGACCCAGTACTTC
.,TRBV14,.,TRBJ2-1,CASSQEIYNEQFF,TGTGCCAGCAGCCAAGAGATATACAATGAGCAGTTCTTC
TRBD2,TRBV4-1,many,TRBJ2-3,CASSQDQAGESRSTDTQYF,TGCGCCAGCAGCCAAGACCAAGCGGGAGAATCTCGCAGCACAGATACGCAGTATTTT
.,TRBV12-3/TRBV12-4,.,TRBJ2-1,CASSLGALANEQFF,TGTGCCAGCAGTTTAGGGGCGTTAGCGAATGAGCAGTTCTTC
.,TRBV9,.,TRBJ2-5,CASSVVPGEETQYF,TGTGCCAGCAGCGTAGTTCCGGGGGAAGAGACCCAGTACTTC
.,TRBV7-2,.,TRBJ1-4,CASSLVAVATNEKLFF,TGTGCCAGCAGCTTAGTTGCAGTTGCAACTAATGAAAAACTGTTTTTT
TRBD1,TRBV12-3/TRBV12-4,many,TRBJ1-5,CASSPRTGSQPQHF,TGTGCCAGCAGTCCAAGGACAGGGAGTCAGCCCCAGCATTTT
.,TRBV25-1,.,TRBJ2-1,CASSKSRDGPYNEQFF,TGTGCCAGCTCTAAGTCCCGGGACGGTCCCTACAATGAGCAGTTCTTC
.,TRBV5-6,once,TRBJ2-3,CASSTSRGGDTQYF,TGTGCCAGCAGCACTAGCAGGGGGGGAGATACGCAGTATTTT
.,TRBV12-3/TRBV12-4,few,TRBJ2-1,CASSFLDEQFF,TGTGCCAGCAGTTTTTTGGATGAGCAGTTCTTC
.,TRBV12-3/TRBV12-4,few,TRBJ1-1,CASSLAGKSTEAFF,TGTGCCAGCAGTTTGGCTGGGAAAAGCACTGAAGCTTTCTTT
TRBD2,TRBV4-2,.,TRBJ2-7,CASSQVAGGSYEQYF,TGTGCCAGCAGCCAAGTGGCGGGGGGCTCCTACGAGCAGTACTTC
.,TRBV27,.,TRBJ2-2,CASSLAGAGTGELFF,TGTGCCAGCAGTTTGGCGGGCGCGGGCACCGGGGAGCTGTTTTTT
.,TRBV15,many,TRBJ1-1,CATSRDRQPNTEAFF,TGTGCCACCAGCAGAGATCGACAGCCAAACACTGAAGCTTTCTTT
.,TRBV4-1,many,TRBJ2-7,CASSHTSLGLEPYEQYF,TGCGCCAGCAGCCACACTTCTTTGGGACTGGAACCCTACGAGCAGTACTTC
.,TRBV4-1,.,TRBJ2-1,CASSQDSKTYNEQFF,TGCGCCAGCAGCCAAGATTCGAAGACCTACAATGAGCAGTTCTTC
TRBD1,TRBV5-1,many,TRBJ2-1,CASSFVQGRNEQFF,TGCGCCAGCAGCTTTGTACAGGGGCGGAATGAGCAGTTCTTC
.,TRBV11-2,.,TRBJ2-3,CASSQTEGRGDTQYF,TGTGCCAGCAGCCAAACGGAGGGCCGAGGAGATACGCAGTATTTT
TRBD1,TRBV11-2,.,TRBJ2-3,CASSLRGTGGTDTQYF,TGTGCCAGCAGCTTGAGAGGGACAGGGGGCACAGATACGCAGTATTTT
TRBD1,TRBV5-8,.,TRBJ2-2,CASSFISDRTGELFF,TGTGCCAGCAGCTTTATTTCGGACAGGACCGGGGAGCTGTTTTTT
.,TRBV11-2,.,TRBJ1-1,CASSSLTRNTEAFF,TGTGCCAGCAGCTCGCTTACCAGGAACACTGAAGCTTTCTTT
.,TRBV10-3,.,TRBJ2-6,CAISPDSGANVLTF,TGTGCCATCAGCCCGGACTCTGGGGCCAACGTCCTGACTTTC
.,TRBV29-1,.,TRBJ1-2,CSVDSPRDYGYTF,TGCAGCGTTGACTCCCCTCGGGACTATGGCTACACCTTC
.,TRBV29-1,few,TRBJ1-2,CSVAVLGLNYGYTF,TGCAGCGTTGCGGTCCTCGGCCTTAACTATGGCTACACCTTC
.,TRBV5-5,.,TRBJ2-1,CASSLTGEHEQFF,TGTGCCAGCAGCCTGACGGGGGAACATGAGCAGTTCTTC
.,TRBV7-9,.,TRBJ2-5,CASSQTAFQETQYF,TGTGCCAGCAGCCAGACAGCTTTTCAAGAGACCCAGTACTTC
.,TRBV12-3/TRBV12-4,.,TRBJ1-2,CASSLRTFDGYTF,TGTGCCAGCAGCCTAAGGACCTTCGATGGCTACACCTTC
.,TRBV7-9,.,TRBJ2-5,CASSRGPSQETQYF,TGTGCCAGCAGCCGAGGGCCTTCCCAAGAGACCCAGTACTTC
.,TRBV7-2,few,TRBJ2-1,CASSSWGGQGEQFF,TGTGCCAGCAGCTCCTGGGGGGGCCAGGGTGAGCAGTTCTTC